This note documents a single T cell receptor beta chain sequence. Its antigen is not known. Researchers ran the PCR with 60 Vbeta and 13 Jbeta primers. TCRdb keeps only in-frame clones here, not all; method: immunoSEQ multiplex PCR. This sample has about 190,000 clones, with 65% to 85% found just once. This CDR3 is built from 14 residues. Germline trimming cut 0 bases from V and 5 bases from J; bases unmatched to any gene: 3. The germline V gene encodes CDR1 WNHNN and CDR2 SYGVQD (reference sequence). This record belongs to a study of cytomegalovirus exposure and HLA in healthy donors. Turning to the study itself: There were approximately 80 million unique TCRs (from HLA-typed donors) in an early data release.

The study's findings and limits: A previous analysis found most TCR beta V segments productive roughly 87% or roughly 30% of the time. Later analysis suggested links between common viral pathogens and several top significant clusters.

Sequencing was performed on PBMCs. J is TRBJ2-5 and V is TRBV10-1, with 7 bases matching TRBD2. The TCR originated in a boy between 2 and 10 years old in good health and CMV-seronegative. The CDR3 loop reads CASSESDGGETQYF. The DNA for the CDR3 is TGCGCCAGCAGTGAGTCGGACGGGGGGGAGACCCAGTACTTC.